This T cell receptor (beta chain) is drawn from a study of human T cells and chemical hapten exposure. Original processing methods: A per-sample median of about 100,000 TCRs was observed, with counts ranging from about 23,224 to 690,600. TCRdb reprocessed the 5' RACE reads with MiXCR, giving one entry per CDR3 protein. TCRdb, rather than the study authors, made the V and J calls. The data show around 80,000 distinct CDR3 sequences, approximately 16% seen once. Blood, whole and unfractionated, served as the source for total RNA extraction. Trimming removed 1 base from V and 0 bases from J, with 7 bases in between. This CDR3 comprises 14 residues. Germline V gene data show CDR1 as LNHNV and CDR2 as YYDKDF (reference sequence). This clonotype was observed a few times.

The chain couples TRBV15 to TRBJ2-7; no firm D call. The source is a female donor in good health. The CDR3 DNA sequence: TGTGCCACCAGCAGAGGTACGGACTCCTACGAGCAGTACTTC. It translates to CATSRGTDSYEQYF.